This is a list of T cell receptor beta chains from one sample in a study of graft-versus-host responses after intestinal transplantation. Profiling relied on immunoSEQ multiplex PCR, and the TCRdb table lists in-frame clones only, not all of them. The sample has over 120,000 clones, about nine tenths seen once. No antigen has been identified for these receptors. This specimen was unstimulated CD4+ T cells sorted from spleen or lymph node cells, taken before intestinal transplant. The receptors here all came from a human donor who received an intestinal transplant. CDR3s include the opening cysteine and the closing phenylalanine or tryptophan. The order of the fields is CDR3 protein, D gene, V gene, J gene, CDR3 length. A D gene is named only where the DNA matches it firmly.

cdr3_aa: CASSWTVQETQYF; d_call: -; v_call: TRBV6-1; j_call: TRBJ2-5; cdr3_length: 13
cdr3_aa: CASSYHSSGIVGTGELFF; d_call: TRBD2; v_call: TRBV28; j_call: TRBJ2-2; cdr3_length: 18
cdr3_aa: CASSVSADQTEAFF; d_call: -; v_call: TRBV9; j_call: TRBJ1-1; cdr3_length: 14
cdr3_aa: CASSFPDLTSGRATAHNEQFF; d_call: TRBD2; v_call: TRBV5-1; j_call: TRBJ2-1; cdr3_length: 21
cdr3_aa: CASSLGTGLNSPLHF; d_call: -; v_call: TRBV4-2; j_call: TRBJ1-6; cdr3_length: 15
cdr3_aa: CASSSRTDGTEAFF; d_call: -; v_call: TRBV5-1; j_call: TRBJ1-1; cdr3_length: 14
cdr3_aa: CASSSLKGLGYGYTF; d_call: -; v_call: TRBV27; j_call: TRBJ1-2; cdr3_length: 15
cdr3_aa: CAWSVGVPNTEAFF; d_call: -; v_call: TRBV30; j_call: TRBJ1-1; cdr3_length: 14
cdr3_aa: CASSLLGQGYEQYF; d_call: TRBD1; v_call: TRBV27; j_call: TRBJ2-7; cdr3_length: 14
cdr3_aa: CAWSLDRLNTIYF; d_call: TRBD1; v_call: TRBV30; j_call: TRBJ1-3; cdr3_length: 13
cdr3_aa: CASSSRQDSSYNEQFF; d_call: -; v_call: TRBV7-2; j_call: TRBJ2-1; cdr3_length: 16
cdr3_aa: CASSVGPDSMNTEAFF; d_call: -; v_call: TRBV9; j_call: TRBJ1-1; cdr3_length: 16
cdr3_aa: CASSPGLAGESFNEQFF; d_call: TRBD2; v_call: TRBV19; j_call: TRBJ2-1; cdr3_length: 17
cdr3_aa: CASSAVAQPRFYNEQFF; d_call: -; v_call: TRBV9; j_call: TRBJ2-1; cdr3_length: 17
cdr3_aa: CASRSSSYEQYF; d_call: -; v_call: TRBV6-1; j_call: TRBJ2-7; cdr3_length: 12
cdr3_aa: CASSVHRDTDNEQFF; d_call: -; v_call: TRBV6-6; j_call: TRBJ2-1; cdr3_length: 15
cdr3_aa: CSVSVGGNYGYTF; d_call: -; v_call: TRBV29-1; j_call: TRBJ1-2; cdr3_length: 13
cdr3_aa: CASSPRLAGGINEQFF; d_call: TRBD2; v_call: TRBV27; j_call: TRBJ2-1; cdr3_length: 16
cdr3_aa: CASKIAGGSSYEQYF; d_call: TRBD1; v_call: TRBV6-5; j_call: TRBJ2-7; cdr3_length: 15
cdr3_aa: CASSLQPPGQGAINEQFF; d_call: TRBD1; v_call: TRBV5-1; j_call: TRBJ2-1; cdr3_length: 18
cdr3_aa: CASSPREGMNTEAFF; d_call: -; v_call: TRBV5-6; j_call: TRBJ1-1; cdr3_length: 15
cdr3_aa: CAISEGSGSWNEQFF; d_call: -; v_call: TRBV10-3; j_call: TRBJ2-1; cdr3_length: 15
cdr3_aa: CASSQDPSASSGNTIYF; d_call: -; v_call: TRBV4-1; j_call: TRBJ1-3; cdr3_length: 17
cdr3_aa: CATSRETMNTEAFF; d_call: -; v_call: TRBV15; j_call: TRBJ1-1; cdr3_length: 14
cdr3_aa: CAIRGTGLAYEQYF; d_call: TRBD2; v_call: TRBV10-3; j_call: -; cdr3_length: 14
cdr3_aa: CASSILGQGTDTQYF; d_call: TRBD1; v_call: TRBV19; j_call: TRBJ2-3; cdr3_length: 15